These T cell receptor beta chains were read from a single sample in a study of cytomegalovirus exposure and HLA in healthy donors. Clones were read by immunoSEQ multiplex PCR, and TCRdb kept only the in-frame ones, dropping some. Here the sample spans 330,000 or so clones, more than 80% being singletons. The sample taken for sequencing was PBMCs. The receptor set was obtained from a woman aged 18-30 years in good health and CMV-seronegative. The CDR3 runs from the conserved cysteine through the conserved F or W. D genes are given only for firm matches. The size entry is marked missing in some rows and otherwise reads once, few, many or a size class.

size | J | V | D | CDR3 | DNA
NA | TRBJ2-1 | TRBV27 | NA | CASSPTYNEQFF | TGTGCCAGCAGTCCCACCTACAATGAGCAGTTCTTC
NA | TRBJ2-7 | TRBV7-9 | TRBD2 | CASSPGLAGGPHEQYF | TGTGCCAGCAGCCCGGGACTAGCGGGAGGGCCCCACGAGCAGTACTTC
NA | TRBJ2-3 | TRBV27 | NA | CASSLVTGADTQYF | TGTGCCAGCAGTTTAGTGACAGGAGCAGATACGCAGTATTTT
NA | TRBJ1-2 | TRBV2 | TRBD1 | CASSEQGANYGYTF | TGTGCCAGCAGTGAGCAGGGGGCGAACTATGGCTACACCTTC
NA | TRBJ1-3 | TRBV5-1 | NA | CASSLVPGFGNTIYF | TGCGCCAGCAGCTTGGTGCCAGGGTTTGGAAACACCATATATTTT
NA | TRBJ1-1 | TRBV15 | NA | CATSRPTTGVKTEAFF | TGTGCCACCAGCAGACCTACGACGGGGGTAAAAACTGAAGCTTTCTTT
NA | TRBJ2-1 | TRBV28 | TRBD2 | CASSPGGSSYNEQFF | TGTGCCAGCAGCCCGGGAGGGAGCTCCTACAATGAGCAGTTCTTC
NA | TRBJ2-3 | TRBV7-9 | TRBD2 | CASRTSGSTGGDTQYF | TGTGCCAGCAGAACTAGCGGATCAACGGGAGGAGATACGCAGTATTTT
NA | TRBJ2-1 | TRBV30 | TRBD1 | CAWSATGEKQFF | TGTGCCTGGAGTGCCACAGGGGAGAAGCAGTTCTTC
NA | TRBJ1-1 | TRBV9 | NA | CASSVGGARTEAFF | TGTGCCAGCAGCGTGGGGGGGGCCCGCACTGAAGCTTTCTTT
NA | TRBJ2-7 | TRBV13 | TRBD1 | CASSNGQGSSYEQYF | TGTGCCAGCAGCAACGGACAGGGTTCCTCCTACGAGCAGTACTTC
once | TRBJ1-1 | TRBV6-1 | NA | CASSVAGRMNTEAFF | TGTGCCAGCAGTGTTGCGGGACGGATGAACACTGAAGCTTTCTTT
once | TRBJ2-2 | TRBV11-2 | TRBD1 | CASSLAGGRGELFF | TGTGCCAGCAGCTTAGCAGGGGGCAGGGGGGAGCTGTTTTTT
NA | TRBJ2-1 | TRBV27 | TRBD2 | CASSLTGGISNEQFF | TGTGCCAGCAGTTTAACGGGAGGAATATCGAATGAGCAGTTCTTC
NA | TRBJ1-2 | TRBV28 | NA | CASQVSSNYGYTF | TGTGCCAGCCAGGTTTCCTCTAACTATGGCTACACCTTC
NA | TRBJ1-1 | TRBV30 | NA | CAWSVGSNAEAFF | TGTGCCTGGAGTGTGGGTAGCAACGCTGAAGCTTTCTTT
NA | TRBJ2-1 | TRBV7-3 | NA | CASSLEGSSYNEQFF | TGTGCCAGCAGCTTAGAGGGCAGCTCCTACAATGAGCAGTTCTTC
NA | TRBJ1-5 | TRBV2 | TRBD1 | CASSGQGNQPQHF | TGTGCCAGCAGCGGACAGGGCAATCAGCCCCAGCATTTT
NA | TRBJ1-3 | TRBV9 | NA | CASSVLESSGNTIYF | TGTGCCAGCAGCGTTTTAGAGAGCTCTGGAAACACCATATATTTT
once | TRBJ1-5 | TRBV6-1 | NA | CASSEPQLGNQPQHF | TGTGCCAGCAGTGAACCCCAACTGGGCAATCAGCCCCAGCATTTT
NA | TRBJ1-5 | TRBV29-1 | NA | CSVGQAAGDQPQHF | TGCAGCGTCGGCCAAGCCGCAGGGGATCAGCCCCAGCATTTT
NA | TRBJ2-3 | TRBV28 | NA | CASSFRDFSTDTQYF | TGTGCCAGCAGTTTCCGGGACTTCTCCACAGATACGCAGTATTTT
NA | TRBJ1-5 | TRBV28 | NA | CASSPPAGGQPQHF | TGTGCCAGCAGTCCCCCGGCGGGGGGTCAGCCCCAGCATTTT
NA | TRBJ2-7 | TRBV6-1 | TRBD1 | CASRGTGLVYEQYF | TGTGCCAGCAGGGGGACAGGGTTGGTCTACGAGCAGTACTTC
NA | TRBJ1-5 | TRBV18 | TRBD1 | CASSPPTGGRSQPQHF | TGTGCCAGCTCACCACCGACAGGGGGCCGGAGTCAGCCCCAGCATTTT
NA | TRBJ1-1 | TRBV29-1 | NA | CSWEGMNTEAFF | TGCAGCTGGGAGGGTATGAACACTGAAGCTTTCTTT
once | TRBJ2-3 | TRBV27 | TRBD2 | CASSPGTSGRSSSTDTQYF | TGTGCCAGCAGTCCCGGGACTAGCGGGAGGTCTTCTAGCACAGATACGCAGTATTTT
NA | TRBJ2-5 | TRBV5-1 | NA | CASSLAPTGQTETQYF | TGCGCCAGCAGCTTGGCCCCAACAGGGCAGACGGAGACCCAGTACTTC
NA | TRBJ1-2 | TRBV7-8 | TRBD1 | CASSSGQGNGYTF | TGTGCCAGCAGCTCAGGACAGGGGAATGGCTACACCTTC
NA | TRBJ1-1 | TRBV14 | NA | CASSQIETGTPEAFF | TGTGCCAGCAGCCAAATTGAAACAGGGACCCCTGAAGCTTTCTTT
NA | TRBJ2-3 | TRBV11-3 | TRBD2 | CASSLGLAADTQYF | TGTGCCAGCAGCTTGGGACTAGCGGCAGATACGCAGTATTTT
NA | TRBJ2-7 | TRBV13 | TRBD1 | CASSLSGQAPHEQYF | TGTGCCAGCAGCTTATCCGGACAGGCTCCCCACGAGCAGTACTTC
NA | TRBJ1-2 | TRBV5-6 | NA | CASSLDRSPYGYTF | TGTGCCAGCAGCTTGGACAGGTCGCCCTATGGCTACACCTTC
NA | TRBJ2-5 | TRBV9 | NA | CASSVAGRETQYF | TGTGCCAGCAGCGTAGCAGGTAGAGAGACCCAGTACTTC
once | TRBJ2-7 | TRBV7-9 | NA | CASSLNRQTYEQYF | TGTGCCAGCAGCTTGAATCGACAGACCTACGAGCAGTACTTC
NA | TRBJ1-1 | TRBV27 | NA | CASSYGRSNTEAFF | TGTGCCAGCAGTTACGGGAGGTCGAACACTGAAGCTTTCTTT